This T cell receptor (beta chain) was found in a study of shared clonotypes between healthy human individuals. Overall study findings and caveats: As a rule, naive subsets had a larger estimated richness than memory subsets.

With regard to this clone: Its matching antigen is unknown.

Libraries were prepared by immunoSEQ multiplex PCR; TCRdb keeps only in-frame clonotypes and omits some of them. Among about 680,000 clones, approximately 79% were seen once, and the ten largest hold approximately 1.8%. Germline V gives CDR1 MNHEY, CDR2 SVGAGI. CDR3 length: 11 residues. The germline V and J ends were trimmed by 7 bases and 8 bases, with 10 bases remaining between them. The chain combines TRBV6-5 with TRBJ2-3; D remains unclear. The sample consisted of memory CD4+ T cells sorted from blood. Specified subset: CD45RA-negative fraction. The receptor's source is a woman aged 25 to 39 in good health. The CDR3 sequence: CASINKGTQYF. For the CDR3, the DNA is TGTGCCAGCATTAATAAAGGTACGCAGTATTTT.